The subject of this entry is one TCR beta chain. This specimen belongs to a study of shared T cell receptors in the human thymus. V shed 6 bases and J shed 5 bases, with 23 bases lying between them. The CDR3 contains 17 residues. From germline, CDR1 is MDHEN and CDR2 SYDVKM. The assay was immunoSEQ multiplex PCR, and TCRdb's table has in-frame clones only and misses some. The sample holds 600,000 or so clones, around 87% seen once. The same data also contributed to another study, on human thymus T cells.

The sequence was obtained from a boy under three years old with a congenital heart defect. The source material was thymocytes. V is TRBV28 and J is TRBJ2-1; D unclear. The CDR3 nucleotides read TGTGCCAGCAGCCTCCGATCGGCTTGCCGACTTGACAATGAGCAGTTCTTC. It translates to CASSLRSACRLDNEQFF.